Listed here are 22 T cell receptor beta chains from one sample, sequenced in a study of memory CD4+ T cells and cytomegalovirus serostatus. Single viable CD3+CD4+CD8-CD45RO+ cells were sorted as the memory CD4+ T cells. The method was immunoSEQ multiplex PCR; TCRdb's version includes in-frame clones alone and lacks a portion of them. The sample has about 41,000 clones; 76% are singletons. Sequencing was performed on memory CD4+ T cells from blood. These TCRs come from an adult in good health and CMV-seronegative.

The chain combines TRBV7-2 with TRBJ1-1; D not resolved. CDR3 length: 13 residues. In germline, CDR1 is SGHTA, CDR2 FQGNSA. Trimming took off 5 bases at V and 4 bases at J, with 11 bases between the two ends. The CDR3 nucleotides are TGTGCCAGCAGCCCGACACCTGTCACTGAAGCTTTCTTT. Its protein is CASSPTPVTEAFF.

The rearrangement links TRBV11-2 to TRBJ1-4, with D perhaps matching TRBD1 (6 bases). The V end lost 1 base, the J end lost 2 bases, and 11 bases lay between the germline ends. Germline V gene lookup returns CDR1 SGHAT and CDR2 FQNNGV. The CDR3 length is 16 residues. The CDR3 DNA is TGTGCCAGCAGCTTAGTCATGGGGGCGACTAATGAAAAACTGTTTTTT. It is translated as CASSLVMGATNEKLFF.

The chain recombines TRBV10-3 with TRBJ1-1; 7 bases agree with TRBD1. Germline V CDR1 and CDR2: ENHRY, SYGVKD. Unmatched junction bases numbered 24, after V lost 5 bases and J lost 6 bases. The CDR3 is 19 residues long. CDR3 coding DNA: TGTGCCATCAGTCCCCACGATAAAGGGGTAACAGGGGAGGAGGCTGAAGCTTTCTTT. Translated: CAISPHDKGVTGEEAEAFF.

The rearrangement links TRBV7-2 to TRBJ2-7; the D gene is possibly TRBD1 (7 bases). Trimming removed 4 bases at V and 1 base at J, with 14 bases between. The CDR3 spans 15 residues. The germline CDR1 and CDR2 sequences are SGHTA and FQGNSA. This CDR3 is CASSWGSGGSYEQYF. CDR3 coding DNA: TGTGCCAGCAGCTGGGGATCAGGGGGGTCCTACGAGCAGTACTTC.

The chain uses TRBV9 and TRBJ2-1, with TRBD2 matching 9 bases. The CDR3 is 15 residues long. Trimming took 3 bases from V and 7 from J; bases not matched to a gene: 8. Germline CDR1 SGDLS, CDR2 YYNGEE. DNA for the CDR3: TGTGCCAGCAGCGCCCGGTTAGCGGGAGTAAATGAGCAGTTCTTC. It specifies CASSARLAGVNEQFF.

The V call is TRBV28, the J call TRBJ1-1, with a possible D match to TRBD1 (5 bases). The CDR3 is 14 residues long. From germline, CDR1 is MDHEN and CDR2 SYDVKM. V was clipped by 5 bases and J by 2 bases, with 12 bases between them. The CDR3 loop reads CASSAPGTNTEAFF. CDR3 DNA sequence: TGTGCCAGCAGTGCCCCGGGGACCAACACTGAAGCTTTCTTT.

This clone has only a few counts. This chain connects TRBV27 to TRBJ2-7; 9 bases agree with TRBD2. V trimming: 0 bases; J trimming: 2 bases; junction bases outside the gene matches: 8. This CDR3 has 17 residues. Germline-derived CDR1 and CDR2 are MNHEY and SMNVEV (reference sequence). The CDR3 DNA follows: TGTGCCAGCAGTTTATCAGGCCTAGCGGGAAGAACCTACGAGCAGTACTTC. It encodes CASSLSGLAGRTYEQYF.

V is TRBV7-2 and J is TRBJ1-2; a possible D gene is TRBD1 (5 bases). Trimming removed 5 bases at V and 6 bases at J, with 16 bases between. The germline CDR1 and CDR2 sequences are SGHTA and FQGNSA. The CDR3 contains 14 residues. The CDR3 coding sequence is TGTGCCAGCAGCCCAGGGCGGTTCGGGGATGGCTACACCTTC. Translating it yields CASSPGRFGDGYTF.

The gene calls are TRBV19 and TRBJ2-2, with D maybe TRBD1 (6 bases). Trimming cost V 1 base and J 5 bases, with 11 bases left between them. This CDR3 has 15 residues. Germline V CDR1 and CDR2: LNHDA, SQIVND (reference sequence). DNA for the CDR3: TGTGCCAGTAGTATAGGGACAGTCTATACCGGGGAGCTGTTTTTT. Translation gives CASSIGTVYTGELFF.

The count of this clone is one. The chain has TRBV11-3 and TRBJ1-1, with D uncertain. There are 13 residues in the CDR3. V shed 0 bases and J shed 0 bases, with 2 bases lying between them. Germline V gives CDR1 SGHNT, CDR2 YENEEA. Written as DNA, the CDR3 is TGTGCCAGCAGCTTAGAGATGAACACTGAAGCTTTCTTT. This gives the protein CASSLEMNTEAFF.

The chain recombines TRBV13 with TRBJ2-1; the D gene is possibly TRBD2 (7 bases). The CDR3 is 17 residues long. The germline gives CDR1 PRHDT, CDR2 FYEKMQ (reference sequence). V was shortened by 2 bases and J by 5 bases, with 19 bases between the two germline ends. The CDR3 loop is CASSLQTGLADHNEQFF. The CDR3 nucleotides read TGTGCCAGCAGCTTACAAACAGGGCTAGCGGACCACAATGAGCAGTTCTTC. The full variable domain, completed using reference TRBV13 and TRBJ2-1, is AAGVIQSPRHLIKEKRETATLKCYPIPRHDTVYWYQQGPGQDPQFLISFYEKMQSDKGSIPDRFSAQQFSDYHSELNMSSLELGDSALYFCASSLQTGLADHNEQFFGPGTRLTVL.

This clone was seen only a few times. The chain has TRBV19 and TRBJ2-7; possibly TRBD2 for D (6 bases). V lost 2 bases and J lost 7, with 15 bases in between. The length of the CDR3 is 14 residues. CDR1 is LNHDA, CDR2 SQIVND, per germline (reference sequence). In DNA, the CDR3 is TGTGCCAGTAGTATAACTCCTCCCGGAGGGGAGCAGTACTTC. Residues: CASSITPPGGEQYF.

V gene TRBV6-5 combines with J gene TRBJ2-2; 7 bases align to TRBD2. The CDR3 is 15 residues long. Per germline, CDR1 MNHEY and CDR2 SVGAGI. V dropped 4 bases and J dropped 4; count of bases not matched to a gene: 6. This CDR3 reads CASSWRGGGTGELFF. The CDR3, as DNA: TGTGCCAGCAGTTGGAGGGGCGGGGGCACCGGGGAGCTGTTTTTT.

The gene calls are TRBV2 and TRBJ1-5, with a possible D match to TRBD1 (5 bases). This CDR3 contains 13 residues. Germline CDR1 SNHLY, CDR2 FYNNEI. The V end was cut by 6 bases, the J end by 3 bases, with 9 bases between. CDR3 sequence: CASRQGVNQPQHF. The CDR3 DNA reads TGTGCCAGCAGGCAGGGTGTCAATCAGCCCCAGCATTTT.

The V call is TRBV20-1, the J call TRBJ2-3, with a possible D match to TRBD1 (5 bases). Trimming removed 5 bases at V and 5 bases at J, with 5 bases between. The germline gives CDR1 DFQATT, CDR2 SNEGSKA (reference sequence). The CDR3 is made up of 10 amino acids. CDR3 in amino acids: CSAGQDTQYF. Written as DNA, the CDR3 is TGCAGTGCTGGACAAGATACGCAGTATTTT.

The V call is TRBV14, the J call TRBJ2-2; tentatively, D is TRBD2 (6 bases). V lost 0 bases and J 5 bases, leaving 22 bases between the germline ends. From germline, CDR1 is SGHDN and CDR2 FVKESK. The CDR3 loop spans 19 amino acids. The CDR3 coding sequence is TGTGCCAGCAGCCAAGAGACTAACCCACGGAGGGGTAGGACCGGGGAGCTGTTTTTT. Protein: CASSQETNPRRGRTGELFF.

This chain connects TRBV28 to TRBJ2-3; TRBD1 agrees at 9 bases. The V segment lost 10 bases and the J segment 3 bases; nucleotides outside the gene matches: 11. The CDR3 consists of 15 residues. Germline V gene data show CDR1 as MDHEN and CDR2 as SYDVKM. The CDR3 nucleotides are TGTGCCACCACAACCGGGACAGGGTGGACAGATACGCAGTATTTT. This sequence encodes CATTTGTGWTDTQYF.

This clone has just one count. This rearrangement joins TRBV5-8 to TRBJ1-4; 7 bases fit TRBD1. CDR3 length equals 17 residues. The junction had 9 bases not matched to a gene; V was cut back by 4 bases and J by 0 bases. The germline gives CDR1 SGHTS, CDR2 YDEGEE. CDR3 nucleotides: TGTGCCAGCAGCGGAAGGGACAGCCTTGCAACTAATGAAAAACTGTTTTTT. It is translated as CASSGRDSLATNEKLFF.

J is TRBJ1-1 and V is TRBV11-2; maybe TRBD1 (5 bases). Per germline, CDR1 SGHAT and CDR2 FQNNGV. CDR3 length equals 12 residues. Trimming removed 5 bases from V and 5 bases from J, with 9 bases in between. The chain's CDR3 is CASSPWGTEAFF. The CDR3 DNA follows: TGTGCCAGCAGCCCGTGGGGGACTGAAGCTTTCTTT. The full variable domain, in which reference TRBV11-2 and TRBJ1-1 provide the parts outside the CDR3, is EAGVAQSPRYKIIEKRQSVAFWCNPISGHATLYWYQQILGQGPKLLIQFQNNGVVDDSQLPKDRFSAERLKGVDSTLKIQPAKLEDSAVYLCASSPWGTEAFFGQGTRLTVV.

This clone showed up just once. V and J are TRBV28 and TRBJ2-7; 13 nucleotides agree with TRBD2. This CDR3 is 17 amino acids long. Germline CDR1 MDHEN, CDR2 SYDVKM. Trimming removed 6 bases from V and 6 bases from J; junction bases left unmatched: 14. Here the CDR3 reads CASSWGGLAGDLGEQYF. The CDR3 DNA is TGTGCCAGCAGCTGGGGAGGACTAGCGGGAGATCTCGGCGAGCAGTACTTC.

This chain uses TRBV9 with TRBJ2-1, with no clear D. The CDR3 is 11 residues long. The germline V gene has CDR1 SGDLS and CDR2 YYNGEE. The V gene lost 0 bases and the J gene lost 10 bases, with 5 bases spanning the gap. The CDR3 coding sequence is TGTGCCAGCAGCGTAGACCGGGAGCAGTTCTTC. Translation: CASSVDREQFF.

This clone was seen only once. The V gene is TRBV7-8, the J gene TRBJ1-2; no reliable D call. Trimming left V 5 bases short and J 5 bases short, with 12 bases between. This CDR3 region has 13 residues. Per germline, CDR1 SGHVS and CDR2 FQNEAQ. DNA for the CDR3: TGTGCCAGCAGCAGAGACGGTGGTTATGGCTACACCTTC. This translates into CASSRDGGYGYTF.